The T cell receptor beta chain under discussion was sequenced for a study of human T cells and chemical hapten exposure. Study-wide context: The sensitizing agent was 2% DPC, placed on about 2 cm by about 2 cm of upper inner arm skin. Mostly female, the patients presented with alopecia areata, totalis or universalis.

This clonotype was counted only a few times. Its antigen is unidentified. Regarding the study as a whole: PT1 expanded TCR numbers rose with patch test score.

One entry per CDR3 protein, called by TCRdb with MiXCR from the RACE reads. This sample yields 150,000 or so distinct CDR3 sequences, of which about 15% are seen a single time; 1.5% to 2% belongs to the top ten. The CDR3 covers 14 residues. Trimming took off 5 bases at V and 7 bases at J, with 17 bases between the two ends. Time point indicated: patch test 1, 2 weeks after DPC sensitization. Regarding treatment: therapeutic diphenylcyclopropenone sensitization with weekly scalp DPC. The chain links TRBV12-3 or TRBV12-4 to TRBJ1-1; D is possibly TRBD1 (5 bases). The sample here was whole blood, taken in connection with sensitization to the hapten diphenylcyclopropenone (DPC). The clonotype comes from a woman under 40 with alopecia areata. Some clones in this sample may be carry-over from other donors' samples. CDR3 DNA: TGTGCCAGCAGTCCCTCCCGGCGGGGCGGTGAAGCTTTCTTT. This encodes CASSPSRRGGEAFF.